Below are 18 T cell receptor beta chains sequenced from a single sample in a study of identifying expanded T cells in peripheral blood. Generated by immunoSEQ multiplex PCR, the TCRdb table keeps only in-frame clones and is missing some. The data show more than 95,000 clones, roughly 84% seen once. Sequencing was carried out using blood. These receptors were taken from a person aged 18 to 70 in good health.

The V and J genes are TRBV29-1 and TRBJ2-7; a possible D gene is TRBD2 (5 bases). The CDR3 runs to 11 residues. V lost 6 bases and J 12 bases, leaving 18 bases between the germline ends. Germline values: CDR1 SQVTM, CDR2 ANQGSEA. This chain's CDR3 is CSVLERAVLYF. The CDR3 region has the DNA TGCAGCGTCCTAGAGAGGGCGGTCCTGTACTTC.

This chain uses TRBV4-1 with TRBJ2-2; 7 positions match TRBD2. Germline CDR1 MGHRA, CDR2 YSYEKL. The J segment lost 6 bases and the V segment lost 1 base, leaving 2 bases of the junction unmatched. This CDR3 comprises 14 residues. CDR3 protein: CASSQVGGAGELFF. CDR3 bases: TGCGCCAGCAGCCAAGTTGGGGGGGCCGGGGAGCTGTTTTTT.

This clone was seen just once. V and J are TRBV9 and TRBJ2-5; 15 bases map to TRBD2. V dropped 3 bases and J dropped 4; count of bases not matched to a gene: 1. This CDR3 has 15 residues. CDR1 is SGDLS, CDR2 YYNGEE, per germline. The CDR3, as DNA: TGTGCCAGCAGCGCGGGACTAGCGGGGGGAGAGACCCAGTACTTC. Translated: CASSAGLAGGETQYF. Drawing the rest from reference TRBV9 and TRBJ2-5, the complete variable domain is DSGVTQTPKHLITATGQRVTLRCSPRSGDLSVYWYQQSLDQGLQFLIQYYNGEERAKGNILERFSAQQFPDLHSELNLSSLELGDSALYFCASSAGLAGGETQYFGPGTRLLVL.

V usage is TRBV29-1 and J usage is TRBJ2-7; 8 bases line up with TRBD1. The CDR3 extends over 12 amino acids. The V gene's germline CDR1 is SQVTM and CDR2 ANQGSEA. Losses at the gene ends were 6 bases for V and 5 bases for J; bases not matched to a gene: 6. The CDR3 DNA reads TGCAGCGTCACAGGGGGGTCCCACGAGCAGTACTTC. This encodes CSVTGGSHEQYF.

The genes are TRBV6-5 and TRBJ2-7; the D gene is possibly TRBD1 (6 bases). V was cut by 9 bases and J by 1 base, with 10 bases left in between. There are 12 residues in the CDR3. Germline CDR1 and CDR2: MNHEY and SVGAGI. In nucleotides, the CDR3 is TGTGCCAGTGAGGACAGTTCCTACGAGCAGTACTTC. This translates into CASEDSSYEQYF.

The rearrangement links TRBV18 to TRBJ1-1; maybe TRBD1 (5 bases). Deletions cut 4 bases from V and 0 bases from J, with 12 bases between. The CDR3 has 15 amino acids. In germline, CDR1 is KGHSH, CDR2 LQKENI. The CDR3 nucleotides read TGTGCCAGCTCACTCGGGTCGGGGGTGAACACTGAAGCTTTCTTT. As protein: CASSLGSGVNTEAFF.

The V call is TRBV6-1, the J call TRBJ2-1; tentatively, D is TRBD1 (6 bases). The germline V gene has CDR1 MNHNS and CDR2 SASEGT. The CDR3 has 14 residues. Deletions cut 9 bases from V and 5 bases from J, with 17 bases between. CDR3 protein: CASRVRTEHNEQFF. The DNA for the CDR3 is TGTGCCAGTAGGGTTCGGACAGAACACAATGAGCAGTTCTTC.

The CDR3: CASSLVAYGYTF. DNA for the CDR3: TGTGCCAGCAGCTTGGTGGCGTATGGCTACACCTTC. The chain is built from TRBV5-8 and TRBJ1-2; D is unclear. V gave up 0 bases and J gave up 5 bases, with 5 bases separating them. The CDR3 consists of 12 residues. Germline V CDR1 and CDR2: SGHTS, YDEGEE.

V gene TRBV9 combines with J gene TRBJ2-2; D call uncertain. This CDR3 contains 14 residues. Germline V lookup: CDR1 SGDLS, CDR2 YYNGEE. The V and J ends lost 0 bases and 6 bases respectively, with 9 bases between them. The DNA of the CDR3 is TGTGCCAGCAGCGTAGACGGTCAGGCCGGGGAGCTGTTTTTT. The encoded protein is CASSVDGQAGELFF.

The chain carries TRBV14 and TRBJ1-3; the D gene is possibly TRBD1 (5 bases). Trimming cost V 0 bases and J 3 bases, with 12 bases left between them. Germline V lookup: CDR1 SGHDN, CDR2 FVKESK. CDR3 size: 16 residues. The CDR3: CASSQEGRGFGNTIYF. The CDR3 DNA reads TGTGCCAGCAGCCAAGAAGGAAGGGGATTTGGAAACACCATATATTTT.

The chain joins TRBV6-6 to TRBJ2-7, with a tentative D call TRBD2 (5 bases). This CDR3 is built from 14 residues. Trimming removed 2 bases from V and 3 bases from J, with 11 bases in between. Looked up from germline, CDR1 is MNHNY and CDR2 is SVGAGI (reference sequence). CDR3 amino acids: CASSYPGKHYEQYF. As DNA, the CDR3 is TGTGCCAGCAGTTACCCGGGGAAACACTACGAGCAGTACTTC.

V usage is TRBV11-2 and J usage is TRBJ1-1; a possible D gene is TRBD1 (6 bases). CDR1 and CDR2 from the germline V gene are SGHAT and FQNNGV. This CDR3 has 15 residues. The germline V and J ends were trimmed by 1 base and 6 bases, with 15 bases remaining between them. The CDR3: CASSLALGGGPEAFF. CDR3 nucleotides: TGTGCCAGCAGCTTAGCATTAGGGGGAGGCCCTGAAGCTTTCTTT.

The chain couples TRBV19 to TRBJ1-6; D uncertain. CDR3 length: 14 amino acids. Germline assignment: CDR1 LNHDA and CDR2 SQIVND (reference sequence). V was cut by 5 bases and J by 6 bases, with 11 bases left in between. CDR3 region: CASSLGMLNSPLHF. CDR3 nucleotide sequence: TGTGCCAGTAGTCTGGGCATGCTTAATTCACCCCTCCACTTT.

The chain combines TRBV11-2 with TRBJ1-2, with TRBD1 identical over 9 bases. J gave up 8 bases and V 1 base, and 8 bases lay outside the gene matches. In germline, CDR1 is SGHAT, CDR2 FQNNGV. The CDR3 covers 15 residues. The CDR3 region has the DNA TGTGCCAGCAGCTTAGTTAGGGACAGGGCACGCGGCTACACCTTC. Encoded protein: CASSLVRDRARGYTF.

The rearrangement links TRBV18 to TRBJ1-4, with 7 bases matching TRBD1. V shed 8 bases, J shed 5 bases, and the junction held 8 bases outside the gene matches. The CDR3 runs 14 residues. Germline V lookup: CDR1 KGHSH, CDR2 LQKENI. Written as DNA, the CDR3 is TGTGCCAGCCAGAGGACAGGTCGGAATGAAAAACTGTTTTTT. Amino acid sequence: CASQRTGRNEKLFF.

V usage is TRBV4-1 and J usage is TRBJ1-4; 9 nucleotides match TRBD1. Losses at the gene ends were 2 bases for V and 7 bases for J; bases not matched to a gene: 5. This CDR3 has 15 amino acids. Germline V gene sequence: CDR1 MGHRA, CDR2 YSYEKL. The CDR3 here is CASSQIQGAGEKLFF. Written as DNA, the CDR3 is TGCGCCAGCAGCCAAATACAGGGGGCGGGTGAAAAACTGTTTTTT.

The chain couples TRBV4-3 to TRBJ1-1; maybe TRBD1 (6 bases). V gave up 4 bases and J gave up 4 bases, with 13 bases separating them. The CDR3 spans 14 residues. The germline V gene encodes CDR1 LGHNA and CDR2 YSLEER. CDR3 amino acids: CASSRRRGGTEAFF. The CDR3 nucleotides read TGCGCCAGCAGCCGAAGGAGAGGGGGCACTGAAGCTTTCTTT.

The chain couples TRBV30 to TRBJ1-3; D ambiguous. There are 14 residues in the CDR3. With 0 bases removed from V and 1 base from J, the gap between germline ends came to 7 bases. The V gene's germline CDR1 is GTSNPN and CDR2 SVGIG (reference sequence). CDR3 coding DNA: TGTGCCTGGAGTGTAGGGCAGTCTGGAAACACCATATATTTT. Its translation: CAWSVGQSGNTIYF.